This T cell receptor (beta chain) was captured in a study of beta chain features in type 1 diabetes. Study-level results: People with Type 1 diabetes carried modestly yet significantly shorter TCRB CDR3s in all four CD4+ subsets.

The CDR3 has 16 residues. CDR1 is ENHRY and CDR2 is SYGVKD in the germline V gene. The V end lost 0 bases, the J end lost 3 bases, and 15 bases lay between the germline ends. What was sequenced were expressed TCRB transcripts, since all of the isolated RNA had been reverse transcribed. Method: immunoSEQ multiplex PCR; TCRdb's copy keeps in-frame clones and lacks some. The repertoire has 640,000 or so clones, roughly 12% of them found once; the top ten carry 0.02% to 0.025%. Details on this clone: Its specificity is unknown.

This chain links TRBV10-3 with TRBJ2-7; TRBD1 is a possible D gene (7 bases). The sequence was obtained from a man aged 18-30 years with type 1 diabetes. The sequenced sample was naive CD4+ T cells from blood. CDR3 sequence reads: CAISESGRGQFYEQYF. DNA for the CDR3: TGTGCCATCAGTGAGTCCGGGCGGGGACAGTTCTACGAGCAGTACTTC.